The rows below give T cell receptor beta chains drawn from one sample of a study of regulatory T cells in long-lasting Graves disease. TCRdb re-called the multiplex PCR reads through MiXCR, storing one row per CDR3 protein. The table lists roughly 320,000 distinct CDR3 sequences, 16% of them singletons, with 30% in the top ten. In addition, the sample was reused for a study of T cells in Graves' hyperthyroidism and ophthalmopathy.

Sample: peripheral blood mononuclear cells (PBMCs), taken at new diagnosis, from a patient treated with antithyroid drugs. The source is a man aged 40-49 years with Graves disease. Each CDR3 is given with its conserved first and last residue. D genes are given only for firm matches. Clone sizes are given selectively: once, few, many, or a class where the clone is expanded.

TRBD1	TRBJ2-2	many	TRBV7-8	TGTGCCAGCAGCTTTAGGACAGGGCAGTCCGGGGAGCTGTTTTTT	CASSFRTGQSGELFF
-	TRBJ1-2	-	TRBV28	TGTGCCAGCAGTTTATTCTCAGGGATGAGAGGCTACACCTTC	CASSLFSGMRGYTF
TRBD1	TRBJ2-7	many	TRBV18	TGTGCCAGCTCACCAACACAGGGGTCCTACGAGCAGTACTTC	CASSPTQGSYEQYF
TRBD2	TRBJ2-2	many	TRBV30	TGTGCCTGGAGACCTGGACTAGGGTCCGGGGAGCTGTTTTTT	CAWRPGLGSGELFF
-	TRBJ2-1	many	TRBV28	TGTGCCAGCAGTTTCGTTAGTTTGCGTTTCCATGAGCAGTTCTTC	CASSFVSLRFHEQFF
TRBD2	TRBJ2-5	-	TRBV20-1	TGCAGTGGTTCGGGGGGAGTGGAGACCCAGTACTTC	CSGSGGVETQYF
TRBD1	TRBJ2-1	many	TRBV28	TGTGCCAGCAGAAGGCTACTAGGGGGACAGCTAGACGATGAGCAGTTCTTC	CASRRLLGGQLDDEQFF
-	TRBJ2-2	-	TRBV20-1	TGCAGTGCGCCGAATCAACAGCGGTCTGGCGGGGAGCTGTTTTTT	CSAPNQQRSGGELFF
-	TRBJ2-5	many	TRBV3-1	TGTGCCAGCAGCCATGACACTCAAGAGACCCAGTACTTC	CASSHDTQETQYF
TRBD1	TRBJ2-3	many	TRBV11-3	TGTGCCAGCAGCTTAGTACAGGGGGCGTTGTCAGATACGCAGTATTTT	CASSLVQGALSDTQYF
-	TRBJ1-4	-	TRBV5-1	TGCGCCAGCAGCTTGACAGGGCCGGATGAAAAACTGTTTTTT	CASSLTGPDEKLFF
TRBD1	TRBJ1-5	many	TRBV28	TGTGCCAGCAGTTCCCAGGGGGGCTATGGCAATCAGCCCCAGCATTTT	CASSSQGGYGNQPQHF
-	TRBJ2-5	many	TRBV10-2	TGCGCCAGCAGTGAGACTACCGTGGAGACCCAGTACTTC	CASSETTVETQYF
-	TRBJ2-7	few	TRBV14	TGTGCCAGCAGCCATTTTCCCTACGAGCAGTACTTC	CASSHFPYEQYF
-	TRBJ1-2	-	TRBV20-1	TGCAGTGCTAGCCGACAGGTCCGAGGCTACACCTTC	CSASRQVRGYTF
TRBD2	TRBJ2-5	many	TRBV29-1	TGCAGCGTTGGGCTAGCGGGGGTGGGAGAGACCCAGTACTTC	CSVGLAGVGETQYF
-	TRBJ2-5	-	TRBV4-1	TGCGCCAGCAGCCTGGGGGCTAGGGGAGGAGAGACCCAGTACTTC	CASSLGARGGETQYF
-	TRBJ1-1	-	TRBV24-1	TGTGCCACCAGTGATGGGGGGCGTAGAGCTTTCTTT	CATSDGGRRAFF
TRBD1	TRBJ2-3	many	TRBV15	TGTGCCACCAGCAGGGACAGGGATACGCAGTATTTT	CATSRDRDTQYF
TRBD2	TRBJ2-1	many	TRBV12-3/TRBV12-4	TGTGCCAGCAGTTGGGGAGGGGTCGGATTGGCCTACAATGAGCAGTTCTTC	CASSWGGVGLAYNEQFF
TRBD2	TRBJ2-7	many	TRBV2	TGTGCCAGCAGTGGGACTAGCGGATTCCCCTACGAGCAGTACTTC	CASSGTSGFPYEQYF
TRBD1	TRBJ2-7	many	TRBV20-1	TGCAGTGCTAAAGGACAGGGGAACTACGAGCAGTACTTC	CSAKGQGNYEQYF
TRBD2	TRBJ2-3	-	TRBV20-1	TGCAGTGCTCCTAGCGGGGGGCCCGATACGCAGTATTTT	CSAPSGGPDTQYF
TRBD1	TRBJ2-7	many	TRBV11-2	TGTGCCAGCAGCTTAGACCGGACAGGCTACGAGCAGTACTTC	CASSLDRTGYEQYF
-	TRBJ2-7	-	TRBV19	TGTGCCAGTAGGACAGACGGGACACCCTCCTACGAGCAGTACTTC	CASRTDGTPSYEQYF
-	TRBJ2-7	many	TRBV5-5	TGTGCCAGCAGCTTGGTACAGGTGTCCTCCTACGAGCAGTACTTC	CASSLVQVSSYEQYF
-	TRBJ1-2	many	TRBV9	TGTGCCAGCAGCATGGACAACGGGATCACCTTC	CASSMDNGITF
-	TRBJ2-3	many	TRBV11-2	TGTGCCAGCAGCTTAGATGGGTCCGGGTATAGCACAGATACGCAGTATTTT	CASSLDGSGYSTDTQYF
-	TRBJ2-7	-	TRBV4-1	TGCGCCAGCAGCCATACAGGGCGGCTCTACGAGCAGTACTTC	CASSHTGRLYEQYF
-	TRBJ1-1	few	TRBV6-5	TGTGCCAGCAGTTCATGGCTACAATCGGGCGACACTGAAGCTTTCTTT	CASSSWLQSGDTEAFF
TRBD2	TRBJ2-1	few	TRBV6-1	TGTGCCAGCACCAAACCGGGACTAGCATCCAATGAGCAGTTCTTC	CASTKPGLASNEQFF
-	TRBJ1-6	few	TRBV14	TGTGCCAGCAGCCAAGATCGCGGGCTCACCCTCCACTTT	CASSQDRGLTLHF
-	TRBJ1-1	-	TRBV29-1	TGCAGCGTCCCTGGTGGGGGGGCCGGCACTGAAGCTTTCTTT	CSVPGGGAGTEAFF
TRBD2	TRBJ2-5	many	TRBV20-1	TGCAGTGCCGTACCAGGCGGGGGGTTAAAGACCCAGTACTTC	CSAVPGGGLKTQYF
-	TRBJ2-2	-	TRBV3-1	TGTGCCAGCAGCCAAACGCAAACAGGGACCTCGAACACCGGGGAGCTGTTTTTT	CASSQTQTGTSNTGELFF
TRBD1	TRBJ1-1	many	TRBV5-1	TGCGCCAGCAGCTTGGCCGGAACAGGGGGCACTGAAGCTTTCTTT	CASSLAGTGGTEAFF
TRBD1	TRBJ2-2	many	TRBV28	TGTGCCACCGATACGTTGACAGGGGGTACCGGGGAGCTGTTTTTT	CATDTLTGGTGELFF
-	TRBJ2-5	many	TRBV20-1	TGCAGTGCTGCCCTGGGCAGGGGTGTCGAGACCCAGTACTTC	CSAALGRGVETQYF
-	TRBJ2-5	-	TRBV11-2	TGTGCCACCGCCCGCAGGGCGGGGCCCCAAGAGACCCAGTACTTC	CATARRAGPQETQYF
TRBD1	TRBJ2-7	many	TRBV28	TGTGCCAGCAGTTTGTCAGGGGGCTGGTACGAGCAGTACTTC	CASSLSGGWYEQYF
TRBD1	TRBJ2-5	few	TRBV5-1	TGCGCCAGCAGCGTAACAGGGGGCCCTTTGGAGACCCAGTACTTC	CASSVTGGPLETQYF
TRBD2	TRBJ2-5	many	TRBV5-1	TGCGCCAGCAGCTTACTAGCGGGTGAGACCCAGTACTTC	CASSLLAGETQYF
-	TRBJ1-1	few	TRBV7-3	TGTGCCAGCAGCTTATATGAGAACACTGAAGCTTTCTTT	CASSLYENTEAFF
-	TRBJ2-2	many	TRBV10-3	TGTGCCATCAGTGAATACAGAGACACCGGGGAGCTGTTTTTT	CAISEYRDTGELFF
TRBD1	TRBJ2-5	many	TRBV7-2	TGTGCCAGCAGCGCACAGGGGGCTCGAGAGACCCAGTACTTC	CASSAQGARETQYF
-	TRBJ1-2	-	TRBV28	TGTGCCAGCAGTTCCCCGGACGGACCAGCTAACTATGGCTACACCTTC	CASSSPDGPANYGYTF
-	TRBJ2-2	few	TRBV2	TGTGCCAGCAGTGCGGCGGTTTCCGGGGAGCTGTTTTTT	CASSAAVSGELFF
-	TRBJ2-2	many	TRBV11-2	TGTGCCAGCGGCCCTTTGGTGCATCGCACCGGGGAGCTGTTTTTT	CASGPLVHRTGELFF
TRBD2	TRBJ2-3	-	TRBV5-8	TGTGCCAGCAGCCCACCCGGGGAGGGGATCCGGAACGACCGCCGCGACACAGATACGCAGTATTTT	CASSPPGEGIRNDRRDTDTQYF
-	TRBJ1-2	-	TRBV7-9	TGTGCCAGCAGCCCCGGGACGGAGGTAAACTATGGCTACACCTTC	CASSPGTEVNYGYTF
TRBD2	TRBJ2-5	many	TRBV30	TGTGCCTGGAGGGGACTAGCGGGGGCCAGGTACCAAGAGACCCAGTACTTC	CAWRGLAGARYQETQYF
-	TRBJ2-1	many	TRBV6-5	TGTGCCAGCAGTTACGGGGGGGCGAATGAGCAGTTCTTC	CASSYGGANEQFF
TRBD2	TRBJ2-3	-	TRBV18	TGTGCCAGCCCCCAGACTAGCCAAGACCCAGATACGCAGTATTTT	CASPQTSQDPDTQYF
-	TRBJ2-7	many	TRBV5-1	TGCGCCAGCAGCTTCGGGCAGCCTGGTATCTACGAGCAGTACTTC	CASSFGQPGIYEQYF
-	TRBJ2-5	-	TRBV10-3	TGTGCCATCGGTGAATGGTCCGGGGAGACCCAGTACTTC	CAIGEWSGETQYF
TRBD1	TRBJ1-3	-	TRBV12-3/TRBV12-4	TGTGCCAGCAGAGGGACAGAGGCGAGCTCTGGAAACACCATATATTTT	CASRGTEASSGNTIYF
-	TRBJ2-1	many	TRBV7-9	TGTGCCAGCAGCTCAACCGGGACCAGCTCCTACAATGAGCAGTTCTTC	CASSSTGTSSYNEQFF
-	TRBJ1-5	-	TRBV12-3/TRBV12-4	TGTGCCAGCAGTTTAGGGTGGCAGCCCCAGCATTTT	CASSLGWQPQHF